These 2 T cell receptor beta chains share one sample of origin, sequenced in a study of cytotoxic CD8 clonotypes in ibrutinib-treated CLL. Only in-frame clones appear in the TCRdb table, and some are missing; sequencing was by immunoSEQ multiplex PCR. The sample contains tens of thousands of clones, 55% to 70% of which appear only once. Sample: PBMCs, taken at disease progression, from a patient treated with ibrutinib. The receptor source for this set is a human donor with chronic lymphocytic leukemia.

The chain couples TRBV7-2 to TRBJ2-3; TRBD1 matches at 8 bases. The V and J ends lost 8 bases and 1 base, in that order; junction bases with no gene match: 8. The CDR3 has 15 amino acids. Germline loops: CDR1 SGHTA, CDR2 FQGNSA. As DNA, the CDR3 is TGTGCCAGCCTTAGGACAGGGCCACGCACAGATACGCAGTATTTT. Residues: CASLRTGPRTDTQYF.

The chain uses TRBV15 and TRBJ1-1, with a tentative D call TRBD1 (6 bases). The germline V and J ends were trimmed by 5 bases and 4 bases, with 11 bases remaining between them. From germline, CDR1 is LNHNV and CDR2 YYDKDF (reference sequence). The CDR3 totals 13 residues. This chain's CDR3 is CATSGQDSTEAFF. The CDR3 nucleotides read TGTGCCACCAGCGGCCAGGACAGCACTGAAGCTTTCTTT. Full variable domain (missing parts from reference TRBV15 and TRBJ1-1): DAMVIQNPRYQVTQFGKPVTLSCSQTLNHNVMYWYQQKSSQAPKLLFHYYDKDFNNEADTPDNFQSRRPNTSFCFLDIRSPGLGDTAMYLCATSGQDSTEAFFGQGTRLTVV.